This is a list of T cell receptor beta chains from one sample in a study of cytomegalovirus exposure and HLA in healthy donors. The protocol was immunoSEQ multiplex PCR, while the TCRdb copy is restricted to in-frame clones and leaves out a portion. The sample carries around 150,000 clones, 80% recorded once. The sequencing input was PBMCs. The receptors originated from a man younger than 30 in good health and CMV-seropositive. CDR3s include the opening cysteine and the closing phenylalanine or tryptophan. The order of the fields is V gene, D gene, J gene, clone size, CDR3 DNA, CDR3 protein. A D gene is named only where the DNA matches it firmly. Size tells how often a clone was seen (once, few, many) or the class of an expanded clone, and some rows leave it out.

>TRBV25-1|NA|TRBJ2-1|NA
TGTGCCAGCAGTGAATTTGGGACATCAATTAGGAATGAGCAGTTCTTC
CASSEFGTSIRNEQFF
>TRBV5-1|NA|TRBJ1-1|NA
TGCGCCAGCAGCTTGGGAGGGCCCGACGCTTTCTTT
CASSLGGPDAFF
>TRBV11-2|TRBD1|TRBJ2-1|once
TGTGCCAGCAGTGGGGACAGAGTCTCCAATGAGCAGTTCTTC
CASSGDRVSNEQFF
>TRBV10-3|NA|TRBJ2-1|few
TGTGCCATCAGTGTCGCTAGCCGCTCCTCGGATGAGCAGTTCTTC
CAISVASRSSDEQFF
>TRBV5-4|TRBD2|TRBJ2-4|NA
TGTGCCAGCAGCGTCGGGACTAGCGGGGCTGGAAACATTCAGTACTTC
CASSVGTSGAGNIQYF
>TRBV30|TRBD1|TRBJ1-5|NA
TGTGCCTGGAGCCTCAGGGGGCTCCAGCCCCAGCATTTT
CAWSLRGLQPQHF
>TRBV5-1|NA|TRBJ2-7|NA
TGCGCCAGCAGCGGGGGAGGCCCTTACGAGCAGTACTTC
CASSGGGPYEQYF
>TRBV4-1|TRBD1|TRBJ1-1|once
TGCGCCAGCAGCCAAGAATGGACAGGGGGGAACACTGAAGCTTTCTTT
CASSQEWTGGNTEAFF
>TRBV6-1|TRBD2|TRBJ2-1|NA
TGTGCCAGCAGTGAAATAGGGCTAGCGGTTAACAATGAGCAGTTCTTC
CASSEIGLAVNNEQFF
>TRBV2|TRBD2|TRBJ2-5|NA
TGTGCCAGCAGTGGGCGGGAGATGCAGACCCAGTACTTC
CASSGREMQTQYF
>TRBV7-8|NA|TRBJ1-1|few
TGTGCCAGCAGCTTAGTCTCAGATTCCGAAGCTTTCTTT
CASSLVSDSEAFF
>TRBV6-1|NA|TRBJ2-7|NA
TGTGCCAGCAGACACAGTGTTACCTACGAGCAGTACTTC
CASRHSVTYEQYF
>TRBV6-5|NA|TRBJ1-2|NA
TGTGCCAGCAGTTACTCCGGACAGCACCCCTATGGCTACACCTTC
CASSYSGQHPYGYTF
>TRBV29-1|TRBD1|TRBJ2-5|few
TGCAGCGTTGAAAGGGGGCGGATCCAAGAGACCCAGTACTTC
CSVERGRIQETQYF
>TRBV9|NA|TRBJ1-6|few
TGTGCCAGCAGCGGGAGCAATAATTCACCCCTCCACTTT
CASSGSNNSPLHF
>TRBV19|TRBD1|TRBJ1-1|NA
TGTGCCAGTAGTCTTCTGTGGGCAGGGGGTATTGGCGCTGAAGCTTTCTTT
CASSLLWAGGIGAEAFF
>TRBV11-2|NA|TRBJ2-2|few
TGTGCCAGCAGCTTATGGTTGGCGGCCTATACGAACACCGGGGAGCTGTTTTTT
CASSLWLAAYTNTGELFF
>TRBV27|TRBD1|TRBJ1-2|NA
TGTGCCAGCAGTTTACTCGGACAGGATGGCTACACCTTC
CASSLLGQDGYTF
>TRBV6-5|TRBD2|TRBJ2-1|few
TGTGCCAGCAAGGCGGGAGTTAGAAATGAGCAGTTCTTC
CASKAGVRNEQFF
>TRBV6-1|TRBD2|TRBJ2-7|NA
TGTGCCAGCAGTGCGCGGGACGGGGGGGGATACGAGCAGTACTTC
CASSARDGGGYEQYF
>TRBV5-5|TRBD2|TRBJ2-1|few
TGTGCCAGCAGACCTAACGGGGGGAGTCCCCACAATGAGCAGTTCTTC
CASRPNGGSPHNEQFF
>TRBV5-1|NA|TRBJ2-7|NA
TGCGCCAGCAGCCTCATTGGGGGCAGGTCCTACGAGCAGTACTTC
CASSLIGGRSYEQYF
>TRBV6-4|NA|TRBJ1-1|NA
TGTGCCAGCAGTGAAACAGGGAACACTGAAGCTTTCTTT
CASSETGNTEAFF
>TRBV5-4|TRBD2|TRBJ2-1|NA
TGTGCCAGCAGCTTTACTAGCGGGGGGGCCGTCGACAATGAGCAGTTCTTC
CASSFTSGGAVDNEQFF
>TRBV7-9|NA|TRBJ1-2|NA
TGTGCCAGCAGCGCCTCTAAGGACAGCTATGGCTACACCTTC
CASSASKDSYGYTF
>TRBV4-3|NA|TRBJ2-1|few
TGCGCCAGCAGGAGGGACTCCCACAATGAGCAGTTCTTC
CASRRDSHNEQFF
>TRBV2|NA|TRBJ1-4|few
TGTGCCAGCAGCGACCAGGGTCCATTTGAAAAACTGTTTTTT
CASSDQGPFEKLFF
>TRBV18|TRBD2|TRBJ2-1|NA
TGTGCCGGCCGGGGGGGAATAACTCCCAATGAGCAGTTCTTC
CAGRGGITPNEQFF
>TRBV19|TRBD1|TRBJ1-1|NA
TGTGTCAGTAGGGACAGGGAGTTGAACACTGAAGCTTTCTTT
CVSRDRELNTEAFF
>TRBV5-4|NA|TRBJ2-3|NA
TGTGCCAGCAGCTACGCGAGGGAACCTCCCATGAATACGCAGTATTTT
CASSYAREPPMNTQYF
>TRBV18|TRBD1|TRBJ1-2|NA
TGTGCCAGCTCACCACCAAGACAGGGGGCTACCTATCACACCTTC
CASSPPRQGATYHTF
>TRBV7-9|TRBD2|TRBJ2-1|NA
TGTGCCAGCAGCGGAGGACTAGCGGGGACAGGGCTCAATGAGCAGTTCTTC
CASSGGLAGTGLNEQFF
>TRBV6-5|NA|TRBJ2-7|few
TGTGCCAGCAGTTACGGCGGTGAGCAGTACTTC
CASSYGGEQYF
>TRBV5-1|TRBD1|TRBJ2-3|NA
TGCGCCAGCACCCAAGGACAGGGGAGCACAGATACGCAGTATTTT
CASTQGQGSTDTQYF
>TRBV27|TRBD1|TRBJ1-6|NA
TGTGCCAGCAGGTCAGGGGGTTCTCACTATAATTCACCCCTCCACTTT
CASRSGGSHYNSPLHF
>TRBV5-8|TRBD1|TRBJ2-3|NA
TGTGCCAGCAGCTTACCGGGACAGGGAACAGATACGCAGTATTTT
CASSLPGQGTDTQYF
>TRBV5-4|TRBD2|TRBJ2-2|NA
TGTGCCAGCAGGGGGACTAGCGGTGACACCGGGGAGCTGTTTTTT
CASRGTSGDTGELFF
>TRBV5-1|NA|TRBJ1-5|NA
TGCGCCAGCAGCTTGGGACAGCGTGATTCGCCCCAGCATTTT
CASSLGQRDSPQHF
>TRBV5-4|NA|TRBJ1-1|NA
TGTGCCAGCAGCCCCTTAGGGGGTGGCACTGAAGCTTTCTTT
CASSPLGGGTEAFF
>TRBV2|NA|TRBJ1-5|NA
TGTGCCAGCAGAGCTACCACCCGGGACAATCAGCCCCAGCATTTT
CASRATTRDNQPQHF
>TRBV5-6|NA|TRBJ1-5|NA
TGTGCCAGCAGCGTCACAGGGACTCAGCCCCAGCATTTT
CASSVTGTQPQHF
>TRBV7-7|TRBD2|TRBJ2-2|NA
TGTGCCAGCAGCTTAGTTGCGGGAGACAACACCGGGGAGCTGTTTTTT
CASSLVAGDNTGELFF
>TRBV2|NA|TRBJ1-3|once
TGTGCCAGCGAGTGGACAGCTGGAAACACCATATATTTT
CASEWTAGNTIYF
>TRBV19|TRBD1|TRBJ1-3|NA
TGTGCCAGTACCTCGTTGGGACAGCCTGGAAACACCATATATTTT
CASTSLGQPGNTIYF
>TRBV7-6|NA|TRBJ2-5|few
TGTGCCAGCAGCTTCGGGGGAGGGGGGTACCAAGAGACCCAGTACTTC
CASSFGGGGYQETQYF
>TRBV13|NA|TRBJ2-5|NA
TGTGCCAGCAGCCCCCGTCAGGGGGGAGAGACCCAGTACTTC
CASSPRQGGETQYF
>TRBV5-6|TRBD1|TRBJ1-1|NA
TGTGCCAGCAGCTTGAGTACCGGGACAGTGAACACTGAAGCTTTCTTT
CASSLSTGTVNTEAFF
>TRBV27|TRBD1|TRBJ2-5|NA
TGTGCCAGCAGTTCTAGCAGACAGGGCCAAGAGACCCAGTACTTC
CASSSSRQGQETQYF
>TRBV7-3|TRBD1|TRBJ1-6|NA
TGTGCCAGCAGCTTAACCCCGTCGGATCGGAGACAGGGCTATAATTCACCCCTCCACTTT
CASSLTPSDRRQGYNSPLHF
>TRBV7-8|NA|TRBJ2-3|NA
TGTGCCAGCAGCTTAGCAAACAGGGTTCGGGATACGCAGTATTTT
CASSLANRVRDTQYF
>TRBV11-2|NA|TRBJ2-2|NA
TGTGCCAGCAGCTTAGACATAGCAAACGGGGAGCTGTTTTTT
CASSLDIANGELFF
>TRBV21-1|NA|TRBJ1-2|NA
TGTGCCAGCAGCAAAGAAGGGAAGGGGAGGGGCTACACCTTC
CASSKEGKGRGYTF